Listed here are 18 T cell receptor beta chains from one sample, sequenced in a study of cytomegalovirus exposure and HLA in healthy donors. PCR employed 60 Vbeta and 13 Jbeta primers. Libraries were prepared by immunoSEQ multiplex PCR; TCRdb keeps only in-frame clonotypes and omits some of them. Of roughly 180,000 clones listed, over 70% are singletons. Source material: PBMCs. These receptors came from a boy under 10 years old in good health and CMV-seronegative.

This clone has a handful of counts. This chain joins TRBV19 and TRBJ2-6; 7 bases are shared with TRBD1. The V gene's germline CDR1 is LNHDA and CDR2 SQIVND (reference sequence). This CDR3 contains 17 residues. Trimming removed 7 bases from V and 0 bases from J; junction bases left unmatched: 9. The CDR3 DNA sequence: TGTGCCAGTACCGTGGGTAGGGGGCTCTCTGGGGCCAACGTCCTGACTTTC. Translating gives CASTVGRGLSGANVLTF.

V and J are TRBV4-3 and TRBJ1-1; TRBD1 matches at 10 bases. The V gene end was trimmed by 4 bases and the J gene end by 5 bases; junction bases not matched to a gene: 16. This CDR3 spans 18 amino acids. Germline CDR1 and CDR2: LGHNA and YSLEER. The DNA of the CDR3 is TGCGCCAGCAGCCCCACGGCCCCGGGACAGGGGTTGGGAACTGAAGCTTTCTTT. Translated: CASSPTAPGQGLGTEAFF.

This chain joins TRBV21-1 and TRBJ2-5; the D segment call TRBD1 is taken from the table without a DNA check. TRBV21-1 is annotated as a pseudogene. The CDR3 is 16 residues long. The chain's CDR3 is CASSTPHVRGQETQYF. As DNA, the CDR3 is TGTGCCAGCAGCACTCCCCACGTTAGGGGGCAGGAGACCCAGTACTTC.

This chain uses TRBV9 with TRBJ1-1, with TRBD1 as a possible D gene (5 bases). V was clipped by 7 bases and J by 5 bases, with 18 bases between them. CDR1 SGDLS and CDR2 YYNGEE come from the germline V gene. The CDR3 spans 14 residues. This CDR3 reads CASDPGGGETEAFF. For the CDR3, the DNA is TGTGCCAGCGACCCCGGGGGGGGAGAGACTGAAGCTTTCTTT.

In nucleotides, the CDR3 is TGTGCCAGTAGAACAGGCCACACTGAAGCTTTCTTT. Its translation: CASRTGHTEAFF. V gene TRBV19 combines with J gene TRBJ1-1; D possibly corresponds to TRBD1 (5 bases). Germline V gives CDR1 LNHDA, CDR2 SQIVND (reference sequence). Deletions cut 6 bases from V and 3 bases from J, with 8 bases between. The CDR3 is 12 amino acids.

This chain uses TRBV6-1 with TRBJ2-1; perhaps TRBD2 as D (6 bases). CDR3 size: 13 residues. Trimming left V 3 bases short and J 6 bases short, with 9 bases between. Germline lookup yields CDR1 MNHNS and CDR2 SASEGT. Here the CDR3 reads CASSETRSNEQFF. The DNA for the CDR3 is TGTGCCAGCAGTGAGACTAGATCCAATGAGCAGTTCTTC.

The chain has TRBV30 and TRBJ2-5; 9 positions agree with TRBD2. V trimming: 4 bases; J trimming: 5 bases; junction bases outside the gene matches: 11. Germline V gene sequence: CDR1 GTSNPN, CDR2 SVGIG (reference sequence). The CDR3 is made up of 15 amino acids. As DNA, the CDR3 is TGTGCCTGGACCTTGGGACTAGCATCCGGGGAGACCCAGTACTTC. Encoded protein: CAWTLGLASGETQYF.

Here the CDR3 reads CASSLEEVTDTQYF. The CDR3 nucleotides read TGTGCCAGCAGCCTCGAGGAGGTGACAGATACGCAGTATTTT. The rearrangement links TRBV9 to TRBJ2-3; a weak D match, TRBD2 (5 bases). The germline CDR1 and CDR2 sequences are SGDLS and YYNGEE. The CDR3 loop spans 14 amino acids. The ends were cut back, 4 bases at V and 3 bases at J, with 12 bases in the middle. Combining the CDR3 with reference TRBV9 and TRBJ2-3 gives the whole variable domain DSGVTQTPKHLITATGQRVTLRCSPRSGDLSVYWYQQSLDQGLQFLIQYYNGEERAKGNILERFSAQQFPDLHSELNLSSLELGDSALYFCASSLEEVTDTQYFGPGTRLTVL.

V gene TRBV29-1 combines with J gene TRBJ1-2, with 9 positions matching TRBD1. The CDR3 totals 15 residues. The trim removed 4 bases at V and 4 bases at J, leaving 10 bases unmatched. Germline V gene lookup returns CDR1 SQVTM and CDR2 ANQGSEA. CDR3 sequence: CSVGGQGLSSYGYTF. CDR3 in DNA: TGCAGCGTTGGGGGACAGGGACTCAGTAGCTATGGCTACACCTTC.

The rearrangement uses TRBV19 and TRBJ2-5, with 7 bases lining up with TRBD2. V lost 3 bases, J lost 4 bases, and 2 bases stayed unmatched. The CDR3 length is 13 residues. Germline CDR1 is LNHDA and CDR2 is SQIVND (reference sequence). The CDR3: CASSIGGIETQYF. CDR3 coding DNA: TGTGCCAGTAGTATCGGGGGGATAGAGACCCAGTACTTC.

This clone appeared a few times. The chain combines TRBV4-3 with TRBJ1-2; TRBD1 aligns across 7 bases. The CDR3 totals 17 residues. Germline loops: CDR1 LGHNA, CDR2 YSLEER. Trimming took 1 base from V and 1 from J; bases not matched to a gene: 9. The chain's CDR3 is CASSQAPKGQRNYGYTF. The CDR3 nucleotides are TGCGCCAGCAGCCAAGCCCCAAAGGGACAGCGTAACTATGGCTACACCTTC.

The CDR3 sequence: CASSRTGVGQPQHF. The CDR3 DNA reads as TGTGCCAGCTCACGGACAGGGGTGGGACAGCCCCAGCATTTT. The V gene is TRBV18, the J gene TRBJ1-5; the match to TRBD1 covers 9 bases. The CDR3 totals 14 residues. Germline CDR1 is KGHSH and CDR2 is LQKENI. Trimming removed 4 bases from V and 7 bases from J; junction bases left unmatched: 5.

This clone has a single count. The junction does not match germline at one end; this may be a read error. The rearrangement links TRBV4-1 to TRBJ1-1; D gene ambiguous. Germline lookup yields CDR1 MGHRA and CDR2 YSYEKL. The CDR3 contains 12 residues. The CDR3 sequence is CASSHTARVSYF. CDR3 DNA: TGCGCCAGCAGCCACACTGCTCGGGTCTCTTATTTT.

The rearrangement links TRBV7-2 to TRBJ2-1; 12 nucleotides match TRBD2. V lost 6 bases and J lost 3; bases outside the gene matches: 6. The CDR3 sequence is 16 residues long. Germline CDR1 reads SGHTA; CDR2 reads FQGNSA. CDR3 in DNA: TGTGCCAGCAGTCCCACTAGCGGGGGGAACTACAATGAGCAGTTCTTC. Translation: CASSPTSGGNYNEQFF.

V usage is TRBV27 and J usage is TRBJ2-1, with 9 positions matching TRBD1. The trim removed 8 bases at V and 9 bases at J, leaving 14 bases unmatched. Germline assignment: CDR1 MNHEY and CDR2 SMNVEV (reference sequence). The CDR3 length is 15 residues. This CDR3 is CASPGQGFITSEQFF. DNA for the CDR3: TGTGCCAGCCCGGGACAGGGTTTCATTACGAGTGAGCAGTTCTTC.

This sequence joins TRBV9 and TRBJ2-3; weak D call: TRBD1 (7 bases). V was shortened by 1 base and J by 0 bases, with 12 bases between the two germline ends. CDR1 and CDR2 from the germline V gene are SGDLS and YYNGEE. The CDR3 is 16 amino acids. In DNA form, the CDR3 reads TGTGCCAGCAGCGTATATCAGGGGGGTAGCACAGATACGCAGTATTTT. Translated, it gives CASSVYQGGSTDTQYF. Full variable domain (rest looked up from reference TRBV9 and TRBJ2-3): DSGVTQTPKHLITATGQRVTLRCSPRSGDLSVYWYQQSLDQGLQFLIQYYNGEERAKGNILERFSAQQFPDLHSELNLSSLELGDSALYFCASSVYQGGSTDTQYFGPGTRLTVL.

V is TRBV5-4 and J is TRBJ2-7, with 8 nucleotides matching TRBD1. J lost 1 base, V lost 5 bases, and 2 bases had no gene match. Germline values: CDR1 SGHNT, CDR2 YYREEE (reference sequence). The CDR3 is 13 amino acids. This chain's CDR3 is CASSRQGSYEQYF. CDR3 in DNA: TGTGCCAGCAGTCGACAGGGGTCCTACGAGCAGTACTTC.

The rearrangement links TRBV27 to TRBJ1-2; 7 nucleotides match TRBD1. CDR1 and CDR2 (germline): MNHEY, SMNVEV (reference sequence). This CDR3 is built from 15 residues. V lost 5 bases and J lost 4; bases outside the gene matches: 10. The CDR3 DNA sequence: TGTGCCAGCAGTATACAGGGGAGCAGTGGCTATGGCTACACCTTC. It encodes CASSIQGSSGYGYTF.